The subject of this entry is one T cell receptor (beta chain). Antigen specificity is unknown. The CDR3 sequence is 13 residues long. V was clipped by 5 bases and J by 3 bases, with 10 bases between them. The germline CDR1 and CDR2 sequences are SGHAT and FQDESV (reference sequence). TCRdb's table, derived via immunoSEQ multiplex PCR, lists solely in-frame clones and lacks some. The sample lists about 77,000 clones; under 98% were seen once. This entry comes from a study of Tregs in tolerant kidney transplant recipients. Regarding the study as a whole: Few patients were studied, so findings need validation in larger groups. Tolerant patients' donor-specific Tregs expanded beyond overall Tregs, suggesting antigen-driven growth. For some patients, primers changed over time, blocking nucleotide-level comparison.

CD4+CD25+CD127- Tregs, CD4+CD25- non-Tregs, CD4 and CD8 cells were sorted. The chain recombines TRBV11-1 with TRBJ1-2, with D possibly being TRBD1 (5 bases). The sequence was collected from a human donor who received a combined kidney and bone marrow transplant. The sample consisted of CD4+ T cells from blood, taken before the transplant. CDR3 in DNA: TGTGCCAGCAGCCCGGGCAGGGACTATGGCTACACCTTC. It codes for CASSPGRDYGYTF.